The 9 T cell receptor beta chains below all came from one sample that was sequenced in a study of cytomegalovirus exposure and HLA in healthy donors (dated by TCRdb to about 2017). Receptor amplification or capture employed the immunoSEQ multiplex PCR assay. For the multiplex PCR, a mixture combining 60 forward primers for TCR Vbeta segments and 13 reverse primers for TCR Jbeta segments was used. TCRdb retrieved this table from immuneACCESS and kept in-frame rearrangements only. Not all clones are present; in checked studies, unresolved V genes account for under half, and no reason is known for the remainder. This sample is represented by under 200,000 clones; just over 75% of them were singletons. Together, the top ten hold 2% to 2.5% of the sample. Sequenced material: PBMCs. The receptors here all came from a woman aged 25-40 years in good health and CMV-seropositive.

This chain links TRBV30 with TRBJ1-1, with D possibly TRBD1 on 6 matching bases. Trimming left V 4 bases short and J 7 bases short, with 16 bases between. This CDR3 is 13 amino acids long. The V gene's germline CDR1 is GTSNPN and CDR2 SVGIG (reference sequence). The CDR3 protein is CAWKVSAGDEAFF. CDR3 DNA sequence: TGTGCCTGGAAGGTGTCGGCAGGGGATGAAGCTTTCTTT.

The chain carries TRBV7-6 and TRBJ2-5, with 7 bases aligning to TRBD1. The CDR3 is 18 residues long. V gave up 5 bases and J gave up 3 bases; unmatched junction bases: 18. Germline assignment: CDR1 SGHVS and CDR2 FNYEAQ. The CDR3 nucleotides are TGTGCCAGCAGCCTAACCGATCCCCAGGGGGAACGCAAAGAGACCCAGTACTTC. Translating gives CASSLTDPQGERKETQYF.

V and J are TRBV27 and TRBJ2-1; possible D gene TRBD2, 6 bases. The CDR3 totals 14 residues. The V and J ends lost 9 bases and 7 bases respectively, with 19 bases between them. Germline V gene lookup returns CDR1 MNHEY and CDR2 SMNVEV (reference sequence). The CDR3 region has the DNA TGTGCCAGTATAAGCTGGGGGGTGACTAATGAGCAGTTCTTC. It translates to CASISWGVTNEQFF.

The J gene is TRBJ2-5, the V gene TRBV5-4; 9 nucleotides line up with TRBD2. The CDR3 is 14 residues long. Trimming cost V 2 bases and J 5 bases; bases outside gene matches: 4. The V gene's germline CDR1 is SGHNT and CDR2 YYREEE (reference sequence). The CDR3 DNA sequence: TGTGCCAGCAGCTTAGCGGGGGGCTCGGAGACCCAGTACTTC. This gives the protein CASSLAGGSETQYF. The full variable domain, in which reference TRBV5-4 and TRBJ2-5 provide the parts outside the CDR3, is ETGVTQSPTHLIKTRGQQVTLRCSSQSGHNTVSWYQQALGQGPQFIFQYYREEENGRGNFPPRFSGLQFPNYSSELNVNALELDDSALYLCASSLAGGSETQYFGPGTRLLVL.

This chain joins TRBV5-4 and TRBJ2-5; a weak D match, TRBD1 (5 bases). The CDR3 is 16 amino acids. Between the trimmed V and J ends, which lost 0 bases and 0 bases, there was a span of 12 bases. Germline V gene data show CDR1 as SGHNT and CDR2 as YYREEE (reference sequence). The CDR3 here is CASSLGGRAYQETQYF. CDR3 nucleotides: TGTGCCAGCAGCTTGGGGGGCAGGGCGTACCAAGAGACCCAGTACTTC.

The rearrangement links TRBV6-5 to TRBJ1-1; tentatively, D is TRBD1 (5 bases). This CDR3 comprises 12 residues. Trimming cost V 7 bases and J 11 bases, with 17 bases left between them. Germline assignment: CDR1 MNHEY and CDR2 SVGAGI. CDR3 in amino acids: CASIDGGKRAFF. Written as DNA, the CDR3 is TGTGCCAGCATCGACGGGGGGAAGAGGGCTTTCTTT.

As regards this clone: Other DNA variants within this sample encode the same CDR3. This chain uses TRBV29-1 with TRBJ2-3; D is possibly TRBD1 (7 bases). Germline V gene data show CDR1 as SQVTM and CDR2 as ANQGSEA. The CDR3 length is 16 residues. V was cut by 4 bases and J by 6 bases, with 23 bases left in between. The CDR3 here is CSVVILEGAPEDTQYF. The CDR3 region has the DNA TGCAGCGTTGTGATTCTGGAGGGGGCGCCTGAGGATACGCAGTATTTT.

The CDR3 region is CASSLRRLAGGPTSYNEQFF. DNA for the CDR3: TGTGCCAGCAGTTTAAGGAGACTAGCGGGAGGGCCCACCTCCTACAATGAGCAGTTCTTC. The chain uses TRBV27 and TRBJ2-1; TRBD2 agrees at 14 bases. Per the germline V gene, CDR1 is MNHEY and CDR2 is SMNVEV (reference sequence). V trimming: 2 bases; J trimming: 0 bases; junction bases outside the gene matches: 9. This CDR3 comprises 20 residues.

The V call is TRBV2, the J call TRBJ1-5, with unresolved D. The CDR3 length is 15 residues. CDR1 is SNHLY and CDR2 is FYNNEI in the germline V gene. Trimming cost V 2 bases and J 7 bases, with 15 bases left between them. The CDR3 reads CASSEFGLLDQPQHF. CDR3 nucleotide sequence: TGTGCCAGCAGTGAATTTGGCCTACTAGACCAGCCCCAGCATTTT.